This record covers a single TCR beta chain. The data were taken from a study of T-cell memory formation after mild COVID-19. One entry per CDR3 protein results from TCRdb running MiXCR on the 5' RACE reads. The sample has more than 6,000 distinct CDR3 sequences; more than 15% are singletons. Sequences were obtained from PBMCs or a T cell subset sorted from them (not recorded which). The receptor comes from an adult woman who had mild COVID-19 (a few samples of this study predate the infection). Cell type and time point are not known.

CDR3 sequence (DNA): TGCAGTGCTAGTGAGTCAGCGGGAAGCACAGATACGCAGTATTTT. This sequence encodes CSASESAGSTDTQYF. The chain uses TRBV20-1 and TRBJ2-3, with 7 bases identical to TRBD2. Germline V lookup: CDR1 DFQATT, CDR2 SNEGSKA (reference sequence). The CDR3 runs 15 residues. Trimming removed 3 bases from V and 0 bases from J; junction bases left unmatched: 6.